The 22 T cell receptor beta chains reported below all come from one sample, sequenced in a study of control samples from healthy donors and cancer patients. Some clones are missing from TCRdb's copy, which holds only in-frame ones; the method was immunoSEQ multiplex PCR. This sample has under 110,000 clones, with approximately 90% found just once. The specimen sequenced was blood. The source of these receptors is a man aged 25 to 45 in good health.

J is TRBJ2-7 and V is TRBV6-5; TRBD2 agrees at 10 bases. CDR1 MNHEY and CDR2 SVGAGI come from the germline V gene. The CDR3 loop spans 14 amino acids. V dropped 4 bases and J dropped 9; count of bases not matched to a gene: 9. CDR3 sequence: CASSLRLAGEVQYF. CDR3 bases: TGTGCCAGCAGTTTGCGGCTAGCGGGAGAGGTGCAGTACTTC.

This chain links TRBV6-2 or TRBV6-3 with TRBJ2-1, with no clear D. Trimming took 0 bases from V and 5 from J, leaving 8 bases between them. The CDR3 loop spans 14 amino acids. In germline, CDR1 is MNHEY, CDR2 SVGEGT. DNA for the CDR3: TGTGCCAGCAGTTACTCTCGCCGGAACAATGAGCAGTTCTTC. It specifies CASSYSRRNNEQFF.

Here the CDR3 reads CASSQAGQLNEKLFF. DNA for the CDR3: TGTGCCAGCAGCCAAGCGGGACAGCTTAATGAAAAACTGTTTTTT. V gene TRBV28 combines with J gene TRBJ1-4; 7 nucleotides align to TRBD1. The CDR3 is 15 amino acids. The ends lost 6 bases at V and 4 bases at J; junction bases unmatched: 8. Germline CDR1 is MDHEN and CDR2 is SYDVKM.

This clone has a handful of counts. J is TRBJ1-3 and V is TRBV28, with 11 bases aligning to TRBD1. The CDR3 is 16 amino acids. Germline V gene sequence: CDR1 MDHEN, CDR2 SYDVKM. The J segment lost 0 bases and the V segment lost 6 bases, leaving 4 bases of the junction unmatched. The CDR3 nucleotides are TGTGCCAGCAGACCCGGGACAGGGGGCTCTGGAAACACCATATATTTT. Its translation is CASRPGTGGSGNTIYF.

This rearrangement joins TRBV5-4 to TRBJ2-3, with 12 nucleotides matching TRBD2. J gave up 4 bases and V 4 bases, and 4 bases lay outside the gene matches. Germline CDR1 SGHNT, CDR2 YYREEE (reference sequence). This CDR3 is 15 amino acids long. The CDR3 is CASSTGLAGSDTQYF. The CDR3 DNA follows: TGTGCCAGCAGCACCGGACTAGCGGGGTCAGATACGCAGTATTTT.

The chain joins TRBV6-1 to TRBJ2-7; 10 bases are a match to TRBD2. This CDR3 is 17 amino acids long. CDR1 is MNHNS, CDR2 SASEGT, per germline. V was pared by 4 bases and J by 1 base, with 10 bases of the junction left unmatched. CDR3 loop: CASSGATTSGRSYEQYF. In DNA form, the CDR3 reads TGTGCCAGCAGTGGGGCAACGACTAGCGGGCGGTCCTACGAGCAGTACTTC.

The J gene is TRBJ1-2, the V gene TRBV28; 8 nucleotides match TRBD1. Per germline, CDR1 MDHEN and CDR2 SYDVKM. The V segment lost 1 base and the J segment 7 bases; nucleotides outside the gene matches: 8. The CDR3 totals 15 residues. For the CDR3, the DNA is TGTGCCAGCAGTTTATATCGGCAGGGGGCCGGTGGCTACACCTTC. Translating it yields CASSLYRQGAGGYTF.

The chain recombines TRBV3-1 (or the pseudogene TRBV3-2) with TRBJ2-7; perhaps D is TRBD1 or TRBD2 (5 bases each). Trimming removed 2 bases at V and 7 bases at J, with 18 bases between. The CDR3 contains 15 residues. Germline V gene sequence: CDR1 LGHDT, CDR2 YNNKEL (reference sequence). The CDR3 reads CASSQTGTYDNEQYF. CDR3 in DNA: TGTGCCAGCAGCCAAACCGGGACCTACGACAATGAGCAGTACTTC.

The chain carries TRBV3-1 (or the pseudogene TRBV3-2) and TRBJ1-5; D is uncertain. V lost 10 bases to trimming and J lost 1 base, with 11 bases between them. Germline-derived CDR1 and CDR2 are LGHDT and YNNKEL (reference sequence). This CDR3 region has 13 residues. This CDR3 is CAKIGGSNQPQHF. CDR3 DNA: TGTGCCAAAATTGGAGGGAGCAATCAGCCCCAGCATTTT.

This rearrangement joins TRBV7-9 to TRBJ2-5; 9 positions match TRBD2. From germline, CDR1 is SEHNR and CDR2 FQNEAQ (reference sequence). The CDR3 contains 18 residues. The V and J ends lost 4 bases and 4 bases, in that order; junction bases with no gene match: 16. The CDR3 DNA is TGTGCCAGCAGCTCCAACGCGGGCGGGGGGGCCTTAGTAGAGACCCAGTACTTC. Protein: CASSSNAGGGALVETQYF.

This clone appeared a few times. The rearrangement joins TRBV14 to TRBJ1-2, with D possibly being TRBD1 (6 bases). The CDR3 runs 15 residues. The V end lost 4 bases, the J end lost 2 bases, and 14 bases lay between the germline ends. Germline V CDR1 and CDR2: SGHDN, FVKESK. CDR3 residues: CASSRPGELNYGYTF. Here the CDR3 DNA reads TGTGCCAGCAGCCGACCAGGGGAGCTAAACTATGGCTACACCTTC. Based on the CDR3 plus reference TRBV14 and TRBJ1-2, the full variable domain is EAGVTQFPSHSVIEKGQTVTLRCDPISGHDNLYWYRRVMGKEIKFLLHFVKESKQDESGMPNNRFLAERTGGTYSTLKVQPAELEDSGVYFCASSRPGELNYGYTFGSGTRLTVV.

This chain joins TRBV7-2 and TRBJ1-3; 7 bases are a match to TRBD1. Per germline, CDR1 SGHTA and CDR2 FQGNSA. Trimming took 1 base from V and 4 from J; bases not matched to a gene: 4. The CDR3 consists of 15 residues. In nucleotides, the CDR3 is TGTGCCAGCAGCTTAGTGGCAGGGGGAGGAAACACCATATATTTT. It codes for CASSLVAGGGNTIYF.

This clone was observed a single time. The rearrangement uses TRBV4-1 and TRBJ1-1; D is possibly TRBD1 (6 bases). This CDR3 contains 16 residues. V lost 0 bases to trimming and J lost 0 bases, with 11 bases between them. The germline gives CDR1 MGHRA, CDR2 YSYEKL. In DNA form, the CDR3 reads TGCGCCAGCAGCCAAGAGGGGGGGCAGTTGAACACTGAAGCTTTCTTT. As protein: CASSQEGGQLNTEAFF.

The chain links TRBV27 to TRBJ2-7, with D possibly TRBD1 on 6 matching bases. Germline CDR1 MNHEY, CDR2 SMNVEV (reference sequence). CDR3 length: 14 residues. Trimming pared 4 bases from V and 0 bases from J, leaving 10 bases between. The CDR3 region has the DNA TGTGCCAGCAGTTATACAGGGAGCTCCTACGAGCAGTACTTC. It yields the protein CASSYTGSSYEQYF.

The rearrangement joins TRBV10-1 to TRBJ2-2; D is perhaps TRBD2 (5 bases). V lost 3 bases and J 5 bases, leaving 16 bases between the germline ends. The CDR3 loop spans 16 amino acids. CDR1 is WNHNN, CDR2 SYGVQD, per germline (reference sequence). The DNA for the CDR3 is TGCGCCAGCAGTGAAGTAAGGGAGTCAGGTACCGGGGAGCTGTTTTTT. It specifies CASSEVRESGTGELFF.

This chain links TRBV4-2 with TRBJ1-1; D gene ambiguous. CDR1 is LGHNA and CDR2 is YNFKEQ in the germline V gene. The CDR3 contains 14 residues. V shed 5 bases and J shed 1 base, with 11 bases lying between them. CDR3 in DNA: TGTGCCAGCAGCTTGCCGACCCGGAACACTGAAGCTTTCTTT. Translated: CASSLPTRNTEAFF.

The chain uses TRBV28 and TRBJ2-3, with D maybe TRBD1 (6 bases). The CDR3 spans 14 residues. V dropped 8 bases and J dropped 2 bases, with 14 bases sitting between them. Germline V lookup: CDR1 MDHEN, CDR2 SYDVKM. The CDR3 coding sequence is TGTGCCAGCCAAAACAGGGAAAACACAGATACGCAGTATTTT. Protein product: CASQNRENTDTQYF.

The chain uses TRBV5-4 and TRBJ2-5; D is uncertain. V gave up 3 bases and J gave up 0 bases, with 6 bases separating them. This CDR3 is built from 13 residues. Germline V CDR1 and CDR2: SGHNT, YYREEE (reference sequence). CDR3 loop: CASSWTDQETQYF. For the CDR3, the DNA is TGTGCCAGCAGCTGGACGGACCAAGAGACCCAGTACTTC.

The rearrangement links TRBV19 to TRBJ1-6, with 7 bases aligning to TRBD1. This CDR3 is 13 amino acids long. Germline V lookup: CDR1 LNHDA, CDR2 SQIVND (reference sequence). Trimming cost V 9 bases and J 3 bases; bases outside gene matches: 2. The CDR3 DNA follows: TGTGCCAGCCGACAGGGCTATAATTCACCCCTCCACTTT. Its translation is CASRQGYNSPLHF. Together with reference TRBV19 and TRBJ1-6, the CDR3 gives the full variable domain: DGGITQSPKYLFRKEGQNVTLSCEQNLNHDAMYWYRQDPGQGLRLIYYSQIVNDFQKGDIAEGYSVSREKKESFPLTVTSAQKNPTAFYLCASRQGYNSPLHFGNGTRLTVT.

This chain links TRBV28 with TRBJ1-5; unclear D gene. The CDR3 sequence is 15 residues long. Germline values: CDR1 MDHEN, CDR2 SYDVKM. The V end was cut by 6 bases, the J end by 2 bases, with 14 bases between. In nucleotides, the CDR3 is TGTGCCAGCAGATCCCGGGCCGACGGCAATCAGCCCCAGCATTTT. Translated: CASRSRADGNQPQHF.

The chain couples TRBV28 to TRBJ2-1; 12 bases agree with TRBD1. CDR1 is MDHEN, CDR2 SYDVKM, per germline. The CDR3 has 15 amino acids. The V gene end was trimmed by 6 bases and the J gene end by 9 bases; junction bases not matched to a gene: 9. For the CDR3, the DNA is TGTGCCAGCAGAAGCGGGACAGGGGGCAAAAGTGAGCAGTTCTTC. Residues: CASRSGTGGKSEQFF.

The rearrangement uses TRBV18 and TRBJ1-1; D gene unclear. V shed 5 bases and J shed 2 bases, with 9 bases lying between them. This CDR3 has 13 residues. Germline V CDR1 and CDR2: KGHSH, LQKENI. This chain's CDR3 is CASSGRSNTEAFF. CDR3 sequence (DNA): TGTGCCAGCTCAGGGAGGTCAAACACTGAAGCTTTCTTT.